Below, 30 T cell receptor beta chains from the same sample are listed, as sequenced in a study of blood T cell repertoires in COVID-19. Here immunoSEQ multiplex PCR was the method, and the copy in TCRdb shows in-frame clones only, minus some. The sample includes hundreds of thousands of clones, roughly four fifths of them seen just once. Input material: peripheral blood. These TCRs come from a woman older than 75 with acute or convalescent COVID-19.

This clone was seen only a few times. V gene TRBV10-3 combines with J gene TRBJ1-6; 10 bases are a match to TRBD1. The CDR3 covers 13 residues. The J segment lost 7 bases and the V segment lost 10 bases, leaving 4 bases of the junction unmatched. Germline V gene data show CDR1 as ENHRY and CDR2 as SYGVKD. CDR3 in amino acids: CATTGGGNSPLHF. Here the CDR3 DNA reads TGTGCCACGACAGGGGGCGGAAATTCACCCCTCCACTTT.

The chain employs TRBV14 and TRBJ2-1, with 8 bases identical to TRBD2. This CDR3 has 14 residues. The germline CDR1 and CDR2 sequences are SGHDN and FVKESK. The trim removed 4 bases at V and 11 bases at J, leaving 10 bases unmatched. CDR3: CASSLQIGGGKQFF. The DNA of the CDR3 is TGTGCCAGCAGCCTCCAGATCGGGGGGGGGAAGCAGTTCTTC.

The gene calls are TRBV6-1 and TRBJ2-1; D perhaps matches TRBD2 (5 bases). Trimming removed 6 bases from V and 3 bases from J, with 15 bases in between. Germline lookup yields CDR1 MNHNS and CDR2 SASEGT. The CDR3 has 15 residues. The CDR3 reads CASRTKADLYNEQFF. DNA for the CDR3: TGTGCCAGCAGGACAAAAGCGGACCTCTACAATGAGCAGTTCTTC.

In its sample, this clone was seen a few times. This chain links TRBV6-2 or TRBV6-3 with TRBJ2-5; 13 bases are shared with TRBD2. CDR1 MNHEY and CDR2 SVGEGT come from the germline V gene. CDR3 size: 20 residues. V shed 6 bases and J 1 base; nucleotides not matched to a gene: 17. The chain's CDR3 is CASSPGLAGVRRRGQETQYF. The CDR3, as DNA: TGTGCCAGCAGCCCCGGACTAGCGGGAGTGAGACGGAGGGGCCAAGAGACCCAGTACTTC.

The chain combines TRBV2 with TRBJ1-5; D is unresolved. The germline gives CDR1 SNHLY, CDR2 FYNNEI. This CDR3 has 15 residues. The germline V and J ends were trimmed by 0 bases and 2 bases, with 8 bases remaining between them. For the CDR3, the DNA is TGTGCCAGCAGTGAAGCGCGCGGGGGCAATCAGCCCCAGCATTTT. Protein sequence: CASSEARGGNQPQHF.

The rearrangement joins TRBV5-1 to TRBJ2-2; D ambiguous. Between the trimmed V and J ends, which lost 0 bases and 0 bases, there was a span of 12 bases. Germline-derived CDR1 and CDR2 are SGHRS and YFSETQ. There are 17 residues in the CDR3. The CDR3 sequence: CASSLGLSNSNTGELFF. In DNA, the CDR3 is TGCGCCAGCAGCTTGGGACTCTCTAACTCGAACACCGGGGAGCTGTTTTTT. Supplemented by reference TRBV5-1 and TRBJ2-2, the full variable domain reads KAGVTQTPRYLIKTRGQQVTLSCSPISGHRSVSWYQQTPGQGLQFLFEYFSETQRNKGNFPGRFSGRQFSNSRSEMNVSTLELGDSALYLCASSLGLSNSNTGELFFGEGSRLTVL.

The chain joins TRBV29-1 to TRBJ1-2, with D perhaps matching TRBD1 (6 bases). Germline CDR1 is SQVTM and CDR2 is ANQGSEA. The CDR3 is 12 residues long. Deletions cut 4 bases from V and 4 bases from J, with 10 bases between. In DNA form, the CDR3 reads TGCAGCGTTGGGACAGCTTCCTATGGCTACACCTTC. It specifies CSVGTASYGYTF. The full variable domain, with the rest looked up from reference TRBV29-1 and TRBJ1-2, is SAVISQKPSRDICQRGTSLTIQCQVDSQVTMMFWYRQQPGQSLTLIATANQGSEATYESGFVIDKFPISRPNLTFSTLTVSNMSPEDSSIYLCSVGTASYGYTFGSGTRLTVV.

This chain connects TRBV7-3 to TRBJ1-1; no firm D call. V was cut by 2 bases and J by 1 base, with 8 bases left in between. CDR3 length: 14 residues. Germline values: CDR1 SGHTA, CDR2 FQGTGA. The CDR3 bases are TGTGCCAGCAGCTTACGGCAGGAGAACACTGAAGCTTTCTTT. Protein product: CASSLRQENTEAFF.

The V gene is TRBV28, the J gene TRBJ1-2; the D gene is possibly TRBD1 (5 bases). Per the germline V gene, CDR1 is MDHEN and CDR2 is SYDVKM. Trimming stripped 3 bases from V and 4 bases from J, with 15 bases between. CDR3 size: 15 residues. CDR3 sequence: CASSFVLGVVYGYTF. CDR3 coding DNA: TGTGCCAGCAGTTTCGTTCTAGGGGTGGTCTATGGCTACACCTTC.

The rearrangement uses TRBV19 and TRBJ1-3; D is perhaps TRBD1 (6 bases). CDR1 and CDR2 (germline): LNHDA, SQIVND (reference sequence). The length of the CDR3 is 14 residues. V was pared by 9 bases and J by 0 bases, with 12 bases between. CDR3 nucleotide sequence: TGTGCCAGCGAAGACAGGAGCTCTGGAAACACCATATATTTT. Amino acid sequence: CASEDRSSGNTIYF.

CDR3: CASSVAGYNSPLHF. In DNA, the CDR3 is TGTGCCAGCAGCGTAGCAGGTTATAATTCACCCCTCCACTTT. The chain employs TRBV9 and TRBJ1-6; no clear D. Germline V gene lookup returns CDR1 SGDLS and CDR2 YYNGEE. The CDR3 is 14 residues long. Trimming removed 0 bases from V and 4 bases from J, with 5 bases in between.

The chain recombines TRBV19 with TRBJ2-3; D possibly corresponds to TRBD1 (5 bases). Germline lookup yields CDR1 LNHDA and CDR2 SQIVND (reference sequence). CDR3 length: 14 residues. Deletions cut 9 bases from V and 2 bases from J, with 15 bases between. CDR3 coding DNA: TGTGCCAGCACGGCAGGGTCTATCACAGATACGCAGTATTTT. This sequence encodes CASTAGSITDTQYF. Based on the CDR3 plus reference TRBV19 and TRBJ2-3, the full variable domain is DGGITQSPKYLFRKEGQNVTLSCEQNLNHDAMYWYRQDPGQGLRLIYYSQIVNDFQKGDIAEGYSVSREKKESFPLTVTSAQKNPTAFYLCASTAGSITDTQYFGPGTRLTVL.

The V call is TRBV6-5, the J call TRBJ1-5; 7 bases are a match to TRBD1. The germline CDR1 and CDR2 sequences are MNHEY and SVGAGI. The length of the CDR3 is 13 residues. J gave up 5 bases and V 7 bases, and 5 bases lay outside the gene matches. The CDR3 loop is CASNEGQYQPQHF. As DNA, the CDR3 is TGTGCCAGCAACGAGGGACAGTATCAGCCCCAGCATTTT.

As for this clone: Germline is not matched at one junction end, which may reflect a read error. The CDR3, as DNA: TGTGCAAGCACTGGGACTCTCACAGATACGCAGTATTTT. Amino acids: CASTGTLTDTQYF. The chain employs TRBV2 and TRBJ2-3, with a possible D match to TRBD2 (6 bases). The germline V gene has CDR1 SNHLY and CDR2 FYNNEI. The length of the CDR3 is 13 residues.

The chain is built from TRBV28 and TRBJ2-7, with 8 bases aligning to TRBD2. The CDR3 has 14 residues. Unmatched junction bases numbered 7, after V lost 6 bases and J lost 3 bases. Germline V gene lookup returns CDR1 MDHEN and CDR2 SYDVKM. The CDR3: CASREAGAFYEQYF. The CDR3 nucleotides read TGTGCCAGCAGGGAAGCGGGAGCTTTCTACGAGCAGTACTTC.

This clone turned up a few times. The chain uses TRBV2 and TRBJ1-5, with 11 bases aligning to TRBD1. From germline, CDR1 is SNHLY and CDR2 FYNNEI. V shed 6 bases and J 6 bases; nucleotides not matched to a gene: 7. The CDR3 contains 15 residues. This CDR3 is CASRETDRGRQPQHF. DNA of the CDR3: TGTGCCAGCAGGGAAACGGACAGGGGGCGTCAGCCCCAGCATTTT. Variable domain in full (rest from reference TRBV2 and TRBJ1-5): EPEVTQTPSHQVTQMGQEVILRCVPISNHLYFYWYRQILGQKVEFLVSFYNNEISEKSEIFDDQFSVERPDGSNFTLKIRSTKLEDSAMYFCASRETDRGRQPQHFGDGTRLSIL.

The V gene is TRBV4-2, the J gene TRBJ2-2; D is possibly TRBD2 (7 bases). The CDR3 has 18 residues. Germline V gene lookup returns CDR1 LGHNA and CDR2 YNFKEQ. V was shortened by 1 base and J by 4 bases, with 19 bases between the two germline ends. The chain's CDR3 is CASSQVFGGRGATGELFF. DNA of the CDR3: TGTGCCAGCAGCCAAGTGTTCGGGGGGCGGGGAGCCACCGGGGAGCTGTTTTTT.

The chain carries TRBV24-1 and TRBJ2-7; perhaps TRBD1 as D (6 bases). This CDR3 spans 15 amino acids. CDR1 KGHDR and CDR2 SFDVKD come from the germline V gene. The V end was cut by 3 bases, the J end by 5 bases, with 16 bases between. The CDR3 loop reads CATSDPGQGWNEQYF. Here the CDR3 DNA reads TGTGCCACCAGTGATCCCGGGCAGGGGTGGAACGAGCAGTACTTC.

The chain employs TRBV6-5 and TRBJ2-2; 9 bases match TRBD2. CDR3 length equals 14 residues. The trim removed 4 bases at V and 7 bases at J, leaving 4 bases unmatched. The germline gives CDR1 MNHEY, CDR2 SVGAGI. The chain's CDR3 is CASSLAGADGELFF. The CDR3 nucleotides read TGTGCCAGCAGTTTAGCGGGGGCGGACGGGGAGCTGTTTTTT.

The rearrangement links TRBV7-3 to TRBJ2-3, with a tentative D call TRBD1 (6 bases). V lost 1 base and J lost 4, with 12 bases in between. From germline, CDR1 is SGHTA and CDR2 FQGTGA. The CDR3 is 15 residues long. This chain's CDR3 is CASSLKAGDADTQYF. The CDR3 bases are TGTGCCAGCAGCTTAAAGGCAGGGGACGCAGATACGCAGTATTTT.

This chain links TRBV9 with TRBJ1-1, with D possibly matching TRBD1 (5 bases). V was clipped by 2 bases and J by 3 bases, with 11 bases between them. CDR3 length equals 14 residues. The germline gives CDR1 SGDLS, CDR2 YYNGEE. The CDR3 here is CASSVGGPDTEAFF. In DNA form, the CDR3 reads TGTGCCAGCAGCGTCGGGGGTCCGGACACTGAAGCTTTCTTT.

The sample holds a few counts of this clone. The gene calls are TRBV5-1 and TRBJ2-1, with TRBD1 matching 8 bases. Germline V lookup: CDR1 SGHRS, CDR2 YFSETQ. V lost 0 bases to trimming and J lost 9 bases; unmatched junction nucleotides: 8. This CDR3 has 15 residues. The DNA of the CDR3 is TGCGCCAGCAGCTTGGGGGGCACCGGGACAGGTGAGCAGTTCTTC. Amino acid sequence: CASSLGGTGTGEQFF.

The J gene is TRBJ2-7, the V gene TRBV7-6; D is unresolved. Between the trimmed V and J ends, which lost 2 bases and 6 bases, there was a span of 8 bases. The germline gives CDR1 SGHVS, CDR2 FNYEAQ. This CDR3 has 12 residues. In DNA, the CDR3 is TGTGCCAGCAGCTTAATGACGGGCGAGCAGTACTTC. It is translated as CASSLMTGEQYF.

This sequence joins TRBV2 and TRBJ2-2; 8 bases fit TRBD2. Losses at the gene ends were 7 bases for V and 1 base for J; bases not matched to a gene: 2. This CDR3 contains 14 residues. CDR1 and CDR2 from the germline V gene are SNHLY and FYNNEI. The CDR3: CASIAGGNTGELFF. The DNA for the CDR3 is TGTGCCAGCATCGCGGGAGGGAACACCGGGGAGCTGTTTTTT.

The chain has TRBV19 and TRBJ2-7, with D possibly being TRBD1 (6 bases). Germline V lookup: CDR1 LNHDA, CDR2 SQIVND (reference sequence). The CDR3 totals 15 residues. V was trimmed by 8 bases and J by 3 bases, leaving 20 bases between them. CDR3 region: CASRQVSQGVYEQYF. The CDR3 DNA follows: TGTGCCAGTCGACAGGTATCCCAAGGGGTCTACGAGCAGTACTTC.

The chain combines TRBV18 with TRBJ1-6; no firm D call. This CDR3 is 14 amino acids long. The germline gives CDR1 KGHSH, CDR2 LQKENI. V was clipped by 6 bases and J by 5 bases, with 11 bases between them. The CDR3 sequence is CASSAEVDNSPLHF. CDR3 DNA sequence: TGTGCCAGCTCCGCCGAAGTAGATAATTCACCCCTCCACTTT. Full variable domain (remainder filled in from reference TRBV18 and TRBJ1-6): NAGVMQNPRHLVRRRGQEARLRCSPMKGHSHVYWYRQLPEEGLKFMVYLQKENIIDESGMPKERFSAEFPKEGPSILRIQQVVRGDSAAYFCASSAEVDNSPLHFGNGTRLTVT.

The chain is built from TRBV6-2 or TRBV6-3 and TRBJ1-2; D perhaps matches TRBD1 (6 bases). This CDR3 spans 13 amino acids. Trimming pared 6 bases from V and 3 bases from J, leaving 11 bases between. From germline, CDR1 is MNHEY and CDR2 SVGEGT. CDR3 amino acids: CASSIGQHYGYTF. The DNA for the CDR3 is TGTGCCAGCAGCATAGGACAGCACTATGGCTACACCTTC.

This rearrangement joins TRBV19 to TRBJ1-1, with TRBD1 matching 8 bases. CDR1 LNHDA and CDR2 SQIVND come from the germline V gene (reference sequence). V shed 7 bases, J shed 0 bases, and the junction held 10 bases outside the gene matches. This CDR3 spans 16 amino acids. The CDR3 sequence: CASKDPTGGMNTEAFF. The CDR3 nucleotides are TGTGCCAGTAAGGACCCAACAGGGGGAATGAACACTGAAGCTTTCTTT.

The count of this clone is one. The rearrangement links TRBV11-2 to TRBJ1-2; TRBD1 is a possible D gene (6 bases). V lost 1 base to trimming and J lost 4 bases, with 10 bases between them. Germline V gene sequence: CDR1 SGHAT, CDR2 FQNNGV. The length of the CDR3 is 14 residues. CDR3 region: CASSLVSQGYGYTF. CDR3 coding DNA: TGTGCCAGCAGCTTAGTCTCACAGGGCTATGGCTACACCTTC.

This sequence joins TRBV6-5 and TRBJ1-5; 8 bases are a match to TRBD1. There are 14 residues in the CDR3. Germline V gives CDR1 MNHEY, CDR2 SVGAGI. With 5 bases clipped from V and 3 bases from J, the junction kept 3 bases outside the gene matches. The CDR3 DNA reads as TGTGCCAGCAGTCAGGACAGGGCCAATCAGCCCCAGCATTTT. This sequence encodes CASSQDRANQPQHF.